Following are 16 T cell receptor beta chains from one sample sequenced in a study of blood T cell repertoires in COVID-19. Method: immunoSEQ multiplex PCR; TCRdb's copy keeps in-frame clones and lacks some. The table includes 60,000 or so clones, 75% to 95% detected once. Input material: peripheral blood. The receptor set was obtained from a human donor with active COVID-19. The donor label of this sample is uncertain.

The V call is TRBV4-2, the J call TRBJ1-1; 7 nucleotides agree with TRBD1. The ends lost 1 base at V and 5 bases at J; junction bases unmatched: 7. The CDR3 totals 15 residues. Germline values: CDR1 LGHNA, CDR2 YNFKEQ. CDR3 amino acids: CASSQGDRDETEAFF. The DNA for the CDR3 is TGTGCCAGCAGCCAAGGAGACAGGGATGAGACTGAAGCTTTCTTT.

The V call is TRBV9, the J call TRBJ1-6; unclear D gene. Germline V gene sequence: CDR1 SGDLS, CDR2 YYNGEE. V lost 0 bases and J 3 bases, leaving 10 bases between the germline ends. The CDR3 runs to 16 residues. CDR3: CASSVGTGNYNSPLHF. DNA for the CDR3: TGTGCCAGCAGCGTAGGGACGGGGAACTATAATTCACCCCTCCACTTT.

CDR3 DNA sequence: TGTGCCAGCAGCTTCGGAGAGACCCAGTACTTC. This encodes CASSFGETQYF. V gene TRBV7-9 combines with J gene TRBJ2-5; D is undetermined. There are 11 residues in the CDR3. The V end was cut by 3 bases, the J end by 4 bases, with 3 bases between. The germline V gene has CDR1 SEHNR and CDR2 FQNEAQ (reference sequence).

This sequence joins TRBV7-3 and TRBJ2-1; 12 nucleotides line up with TRBD2. The CDR3 consists of 15 residues. V shed 2 bases and J 4 bases; nucleotides not matched to a gene: 0. Germline V gives CDR1 SGHTA, CDR2 FQGTGA. In DNA, the CDR3 is TGTGCCAGCAGCTTAGGACTAGCGGGATACAATGAGCAGTTCTTC. Residues: CASSLGLAGYNEQFF.

This sequence joins TRBV5-1 and TRBJ1-2, with a tentative D call TRBD1 (6 bases). The CDR3 runs to 15 residues. Trimming took off 0 bases at V and 3 bases at J, with 12 bases between the two ends. CDR1 and CDR2 (germline): SGHRS, YFSETQ. The CDR3 here is CASSLGFRGDYGYTF. The CDR3 nucleotides are TGCGCCAGCAGCTTGGGGTTCAGGGGAGACTATGGCTACACCTTC.

This clone counts as medium-sized. The chain employs TRBV28 and TRBJ2-7, with TRBD2 matching over 10 bases. Unmatched junction bases numbered 6, after V lost 5 bases and J lost 2 bases. The CDR3 sequence is 15 residues long. Germline CDR1 MDHEN, CDR2 SYDVKM. The CDR3 region is CASSPLAGNTYEQYF. The CDR3 bases are TGTGCCAGCAGTCCACTAGCGGGAAATACCTACGAGCAGTACTTC. Based on the CDR3 plus reference TRBV28 and TRBJ2-7, the full variable domain is DVKVTQSSRYLVKRTGEKVFLECVQDMDHENMFWYRQDPGLGLRLIYFSYDVKMKEKGDIPEGYSVSREKKERFSLILESASTNQTSMYLCASSPLAGNTYEQYFGPGTRLTVT.

This rearrangement joins TRBV9 to TRBJ1-2; TRBD1 aligns across 8 bases. This CDR3 has 16 amino acids. After removal of 4 bases from V and 8 bases from J, the junction contained 16 bases not matched to a gene. The germline V gene encodes CDR1 SGDLS and CDR2 YYNGEE. CDR3 region: CASSLLPDRASGGYTF. The DNA of the CDR3 is TGTGCCAGCAGCCTTCTCCCGGACAGGGCGTCTGGGGGCTACACCTTC. The whole variable domain, remainder taken from reference TRBV9 and TRBJ1-2, is DSGVTQTPKHLITATGQRVTLRCSPRSGDLSVYWYQQSLDQGLQFLIQYYNGEERAKGNILERFSAQQFPDLHSELNLSSLELGDSALYFCASSLLPDRASGGYTFGSGTRLTVV.

By share of the sample, this clone is medium-sized. The chain has TRBV5-4 and TRBJ1-4; D uncertain. The length of the CDR3 is 16 residues. Germline V gives CDR1 SGHNT, CDR2 YYREEE (reference sequence). The V and J ends lost 0 bases and 0 bases respectively, with 9 bases between them. The CDR3 nucleotides are TGTGCCAGCAGCTTGGCCACAGCTGCAACTAATGAAAAACTGTTTTTT. Its translation: CASSLATAATNEKLFF. The whole variable domain, filled in from reference TRBV5-4 and TRBJ1-4, reads ETGVTQSPTHLIKTRGQQVTLRCSSQSGHNTVSWYQQALGQGPQFIFQYYREEENGRGNFPPRFSGLQFPNYSSELNVNALELDDSALYLCASSLATAATNEKLFFGSGTQLSVL.

The rearrangement joins TRBV5-6 to TRBJ2-7, with a weak D call TRBD2 (7 bases). The germline V gene encodes CDR1 SGHDT and CDR2 YYEEEE. The CDR3 runs to 14 residues. Trimming left V 0 bases short and J 6 bases short, with 13 bases between. CDR3 sequence: CASSLDLRGGEQYF. The CDR3 DNA reads as TGTGCCAGCAGCTTGGACCTTAGGGGGGGCGAGCAGTACTTC.

J is TRBJ1-3 and V is TRBV6-5; 9 nucleotides line up with TRBD1. Germline trimming cut 6 bases from V and 7 bases from J; bases unmatched to any gene: 10. Germline V CDR1 and CDR2: MNHEY, SVGAGI. The CDR3 has 15 amino acids. The CDR3 region has the DNA TGTGCCAGCAGACCGGGACAGGGTTGGACTAACACCATATATTTT. It translates to CASRPGQGWTNTIYF.

This clone was seen a single time. The genes are TRBV11-2 and TRBJ2-3; 7 bases line up with TRBD2. From germline, CDR1 is SGHAT and CDR2 FQNNGV. The CDR3 has 15 amino acids. Trimming removed 3 bases from V and 3 bases from J; junction bases left unmatched: 6. CDR3 loop: CASSFQGGGTDTQYF. CDR3 nucleotide sequence: TGTGCCAGCAGCTTTCAAGGCGGGGGTACAGATACGCAGTATTTT.

The genes are TRBV6-2 or TRBV6-3 and TRBJ2-2; no reliable D call. The CDR3 runs 15 residues. V shed 5 bases and J shed 5 bases, with 15 bases lying between them. Germline assignment: CDR1 MNHEY and CDR2 SVGEGT. CDR3 sequence reads: CASSHPPDGTGELFF. The CDR3 DNA reads TGTGCCAGCAGTCACCCGCCCGACGGGACCGGGGAGCTGTTTTTT.

The J gene is TRBJ2-1, the V gene TRBV18; 11 bases are a match to TRBD2. Looked up from germline, CDR1 is KGHSH and CDR2 is LQKENI. The junction had 19 bases not matched to a gene; V was cut back by 5 bases and J by 7 bases. The CDR3 is made up of 19 amino acids. As DNA, the CDR3 is TGTGCCAGCTCATTACCGGGACTAGCGGAAGGGGTAGGCGTTAATGAGCAGTTCTTC. As protein: CASSLPGLAEGVGVNEQFF.

The J gene is TRBJ2-5, the V gene TRBV5-4, with TRBD1 matching 9 bases. This CDR3 contains 16 residues. Germline CDR1 is SGHNT and CDR2 is YYREEE (reference sequence). Trimming cost V 0 bases and J 2 bases; bases outside gene matches: 5. The CDR3 reads CASSLEPGTGQETQYF. CDR3 in DNA: TGTGCCAGCAGCTTGGAGCCCGGGACAGGGCAAGAGACCCAGTACTTC.

The rearrangement joins TRBV6-5 to TRBJ1-5; D unclear. There are 14 residues in the CDR3. Per germline, CDR1 MNHEY and CDR2 SVGAGI. The V and J ends lost 5 bases and 3 bases respectively, with 11 bases between them. DNA for the CDR3: TGTGCCAGCAGTCCCGACACGGCCAATCAGCCCCAGCATTTT. It yields the protein CASSPDTANQPQHF.

This clone was observed once. This chain joins TRBV7-2 and TRBJ2-7, with TRBD1 identical over 12 bases. The CDR3 is 15 residues long. V lost 5 bases to trimming and J lost 3 bases; unmatched junction nucleotides: 5. Germline V gene data show CDR1 as SGHTA and CDR2 as FQGNSA. CDR3: CASSTGTGGYYEQYV. DNA of the CDR3: TGTGCCAGCAGCACCGGGACAGGGGGCTACTACGAGCAGTACGTC.